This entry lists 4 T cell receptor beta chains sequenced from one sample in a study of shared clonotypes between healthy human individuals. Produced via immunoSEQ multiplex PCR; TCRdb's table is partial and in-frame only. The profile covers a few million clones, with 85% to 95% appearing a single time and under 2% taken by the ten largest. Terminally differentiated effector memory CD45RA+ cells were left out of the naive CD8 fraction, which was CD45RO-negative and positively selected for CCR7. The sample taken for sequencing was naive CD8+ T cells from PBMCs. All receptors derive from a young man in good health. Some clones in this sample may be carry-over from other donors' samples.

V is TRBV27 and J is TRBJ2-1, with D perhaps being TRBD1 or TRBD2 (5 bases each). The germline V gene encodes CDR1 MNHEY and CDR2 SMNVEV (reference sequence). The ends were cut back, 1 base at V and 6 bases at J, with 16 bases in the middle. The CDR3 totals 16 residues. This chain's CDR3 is CASSLFGPRGTNEQFF. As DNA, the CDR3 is TGTGCCAGCAGTTTATTCGGCCCGAGAGGGACCAATGAGCAGTTCTTC.

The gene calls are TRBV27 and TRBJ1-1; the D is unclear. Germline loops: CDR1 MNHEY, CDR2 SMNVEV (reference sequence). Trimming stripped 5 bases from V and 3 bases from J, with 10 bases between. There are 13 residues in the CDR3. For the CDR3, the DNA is TGTGCCAGCAGTCCGAGGAGTCACACTGAAGCTTTCTTT. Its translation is CASSPRSHTEAFF.

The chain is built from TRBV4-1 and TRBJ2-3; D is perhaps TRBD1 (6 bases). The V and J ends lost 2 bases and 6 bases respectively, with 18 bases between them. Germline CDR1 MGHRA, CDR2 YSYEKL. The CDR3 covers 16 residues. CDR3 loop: CASSQLTGPAVDTQYF. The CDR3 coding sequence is TGCGCCAGCAGCCAACTTACAGGGCCCGCTGTGGATACGCAGTATTTT.

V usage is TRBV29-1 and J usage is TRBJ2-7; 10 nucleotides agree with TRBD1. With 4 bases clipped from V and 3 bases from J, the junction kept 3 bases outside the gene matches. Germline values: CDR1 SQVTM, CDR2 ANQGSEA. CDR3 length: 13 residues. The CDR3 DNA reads TGCAGCGTTGTGACAGGGGGCATCTACGAGCAGTACTTC. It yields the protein CSVVTGGIYEQYF.